This T cell receptor (beta chain) was found in a study of CD8+ T cells in alopecia areata. RNA, once extracted, was reverse transcribed into cDNA for use as the sequencing template. Sequencing was performed with immunoSEQ multiplex PCR; in TCRdb, only in-frame clones are kept and a portion is missing. The sample has about 200,000 clones, about three fifths seen once. Stated treatment: oral pan-JAK inhibitor, 5-10 mg twice daily. Germline trimming cut 4 bases from V and 4 bases from J; bases unmatched to any gene: 6. Looked up from germline, CDR1 is SGHRS and CDR2 is YFSETQ. The CDR3 consists of 14 residues.

This chain uses TRBV5-1 with TRBJ1-1, with 8 bases fitting TRBD1. This sequence was found in a human donor with alopecia areata. The sample in question was CD4+ T cells sorted from blood, obtained at week 24, from a patient treated with tofacitinib. The CDR3 sequence: CASSTQGAATEAFF. CDR3 nucleotides: TGCGCCAGCAGCACCCAGGGGGCGGCCACTGAAGCTTTCTTT. The entire variable domain, with the rest obtained from reference TRBV5-1 and TRBJ1-1, is as follows: KAGVTQTPRYLIKTRGQQVTLSCSPISGHRSVSWYQQTPGQGLQFLFEYFSETQRNKGNFPGRFSGRQFSNSRSEMNVSTLELGDSALYLCASSTQGAATEAFFGQGTRLTVV.